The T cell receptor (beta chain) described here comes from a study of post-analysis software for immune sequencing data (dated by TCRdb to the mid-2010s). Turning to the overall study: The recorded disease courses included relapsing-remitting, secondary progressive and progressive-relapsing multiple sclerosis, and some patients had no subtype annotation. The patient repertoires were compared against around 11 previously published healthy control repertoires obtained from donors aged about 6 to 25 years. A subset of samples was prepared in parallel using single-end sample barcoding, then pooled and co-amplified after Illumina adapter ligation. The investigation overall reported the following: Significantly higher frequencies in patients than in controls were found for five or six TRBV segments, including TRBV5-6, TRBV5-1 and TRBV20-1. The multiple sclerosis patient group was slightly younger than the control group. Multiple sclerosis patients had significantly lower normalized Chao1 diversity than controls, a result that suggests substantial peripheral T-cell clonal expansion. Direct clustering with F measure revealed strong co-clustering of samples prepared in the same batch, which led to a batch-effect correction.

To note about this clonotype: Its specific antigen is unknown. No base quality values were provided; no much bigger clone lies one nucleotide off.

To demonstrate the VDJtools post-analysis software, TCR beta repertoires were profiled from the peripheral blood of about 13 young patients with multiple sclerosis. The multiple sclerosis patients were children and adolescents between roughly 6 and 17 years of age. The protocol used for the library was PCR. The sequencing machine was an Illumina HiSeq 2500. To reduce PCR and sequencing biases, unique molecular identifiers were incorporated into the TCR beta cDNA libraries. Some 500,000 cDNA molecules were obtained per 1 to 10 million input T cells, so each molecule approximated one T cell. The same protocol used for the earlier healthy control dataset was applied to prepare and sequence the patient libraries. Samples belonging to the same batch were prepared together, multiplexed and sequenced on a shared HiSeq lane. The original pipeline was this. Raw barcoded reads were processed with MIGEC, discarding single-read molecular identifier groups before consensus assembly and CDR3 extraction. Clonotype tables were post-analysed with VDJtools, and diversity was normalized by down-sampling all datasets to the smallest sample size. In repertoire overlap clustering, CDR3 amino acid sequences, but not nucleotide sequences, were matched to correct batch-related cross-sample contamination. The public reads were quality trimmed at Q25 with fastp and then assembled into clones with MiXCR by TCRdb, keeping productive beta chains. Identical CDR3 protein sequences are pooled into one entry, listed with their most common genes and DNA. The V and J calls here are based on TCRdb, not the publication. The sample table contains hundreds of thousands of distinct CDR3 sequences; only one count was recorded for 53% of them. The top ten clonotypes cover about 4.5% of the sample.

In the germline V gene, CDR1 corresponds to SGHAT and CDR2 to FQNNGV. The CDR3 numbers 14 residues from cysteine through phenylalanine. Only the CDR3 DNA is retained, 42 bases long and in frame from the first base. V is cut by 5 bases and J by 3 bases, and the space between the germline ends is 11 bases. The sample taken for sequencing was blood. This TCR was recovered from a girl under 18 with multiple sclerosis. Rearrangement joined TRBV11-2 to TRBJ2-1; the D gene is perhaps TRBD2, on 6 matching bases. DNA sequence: TGTGCCAGCAGCCTAGCGACTATCTACAATGAGCAGTTCTTC. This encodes CASSLATIYNEQFF.